The rows below give T cell receptor beta chains drawn from one sample of a study of vaccination effects on CD4 cells after COVID-19. These receptors have no known antigen. Only in-frame clones appear in the TCRdb table, and some are missing; sequencing was by immunoSEQ multiplex PCR. The sample lists around 12,000 clones; over 60% were seen once. Sequencing used CD4+ T cells from PBMCs cultured with HCoV-NL63 spike peptides, obtained after COVID-19 vaccination. The receptor source for this set is a human donor who had a prior SARS-CoV-2 infection. CDR3s leave out the opening cysteine and the closing phenylalanine or tryptophan.

TRBV11-2,ASSLADTDTQY
TRBV6-5,ASSYSTLDEQF
TRBV4-3,ASSQDFGADTQY
TRBV9,ASSVDPENTEAF
TRBV5-1,ASTRDTLGSPLH
TRBV19,ASSPTGDSGPNYEQY
TRBV30,AWRKLGGETQY
TRBV5-1,ASSRGRGATNEQF
TRBV5-6,ASSLGPGQGNSPLH
TRBV9,ASSVGQGADTQY
TRBV5-1,ASSWLQGESPLH
TRBV11-2,ASSLIGRAHTGELF
TRBV5-1,ASSLAGWNEQF
TRBV7-8,ASSRGLAGIYEQF
TRBV11-3,ASSTRLAGRNEQF
TRBV19,ASSIAASVAYNEQF
TRBV18,ASSPTASSYNSPLH
TRBV6-1,ASSEAVQGSNSPLH
TRBV3-1/TRBV3-2,ASSQVLTSIYEQY
TRBV24-1,ATSGGDFQETQY
TRBV5-1,ASSLGLAGANEQF
TRBV9,ASSVGSYNEQF
TRBV6-5,ASSYRDRAETQY
TRBV15,ATSRDRSSGADTQY
TRBV10-3,AISDPAGDWAGELF
TRBV3-1/TRBV3-2,ASSRNIRTSGSEQF
TRBV2,ASSRQAMNTEAF
TRBV7-9,ASSFFQGVVRETQY
TRBV5-4,ASSLDRGDGANVLT
TRBV27,ASSSGGHNYGYT
TRBV5-1,ASSLVSGALNYGYT
TRBV5-4,ASSLGLAGSTDTQY
TRBV6-5,ASSYSRGAGELF
TRBV4-2,ASSLSGQPSYEQY
TRBV7-2,ASSLAVWGDNEQF
TRBV6-2/TRBV6-3,ASSYGTAYNSPLH
TRBV7-2,ASSKDRDETQY
TRBV5-4,ASSLDGAGGNTIY
TRBV9,ASSVGGREIYGYT
TRBV19,ASNRRGYEKLF
TRBV6-5,ASSSRQGAGYEQY
TRBV5-1,ASSLGRSGLGTEAF
TRBV11-2,ASSLGSTGELF
TRBV24-1,ATSDQGQWANEQF
TRBV18,ASSEASGRRYEQY
TRBV5-1,ASSSRDRVTGANVLT
TRBV6-2/TRBV6-3,ASSRQGAEQPQH
TRBV5-4,ASSFHGGTDTQY
TRBV7-9,ASSLWIGYT
TRBV25-1,ASSHRGENYGYT
TRBV13,ASSLEWDPVAKNIQY
TRBV19,ASSILTGERNIQY
TRBV28,ASSPPLGAPYGYT